The clone carrying this T cell receptor (beta chain) occurred a few times. Its antigen remains unidentified. The data originate from a study of T-cell reconstitution after alpha-beta-depleted transplantation in children. Study conclusions and caveats: Elevated TCRbeta diversity at day 60 was traced, in some patients, to surviving recipient T cells and thymic progenitors. When one year had passed after transplant, most T-cell counts and diversity came from newly produced T cells.

Preparing the TCRbeta library involved the use of unique molecular identifiers. One entry per CDR3 protein, called by TCRdb with MiXCR from the PCR reads. The data contain 700,000 to 950,000 distinct CDR3 sequences, 16% of them singletons. Sample: PBMCs, mostly from graft donor cells, taken 360 days after TCRalphabeta/CD19-depleted stem cell transplant. This clonotype was sampled from a male patient younger than 18 who had a stem cell transplant for acute lymphoblastic leukemia, so the T cells may come from the graft donor.

CDR3 residues: CASSPRRTGGDEQFF. Written as DNA, the CDR3 is TGCGCCAGCAGCCCCCGTCGGACAGGGGGGGATGAGCAGTTCTTC. The V gene is TRBV5-1, the J gene TRBJ2-1; 10 nucleotides align to TRBD1. Germline CDR1 is SGHRS and CDR2 is YFSETQ. The V and J ends lost 4 bases and 8 bases, in that order; junction bases with no gene match: 9. The CDR3 is 15 residues long.